One sample yielded the 30 T cell receptor beta chains listed below, sequenced in a study of radiation and T cells in renal cell carcinoma (dated by TCRdb to 2020 to 2021). The library was generated by the immunoSEQ multiplex PCR assay. TCRdb carries this immuneACCESS record with in-frame sequences only. Its versions omit some clonotypes, under half of them owing to an unresolved V gene in the studies checked, with the rest unexplained. A total of about 140,000 clones appear in this sample, 70% to 90% of them only once. The ten largest clones take up around 25% of the sample. The time point label on this specimen signifies: baseline pretreatment blood. The sample's treatment or condition label is to be understood as: 15 Gy SBRT to primary tumor, nephrectomy 4 weeks later. The source was blood, collected from a patient whose treatment included radiotherapy and nephrectomy. The receptors derive from a woman between 45 and 60 years old with renal cell carcinoma.

This clone was detected only once. The genes are TRBV7-7 and TRBJ2-1; TRBD2 matches at 12 bases. This CDR3 has 14 amino acids. CDR1 is SSHAT, CDR2 FNYEAQ, per germline (reference sequence). V shed 5 bases, J shed 6 bases, and the junction held 2 bases outside the gene matches. DNA for the CDR3: TGTGCCAGCAGCCCACTAGCGGGGGGCAATGAGCAGTTCTTC. Translating gives CASSPLAGGNEQFF.

V is TRBV10-3 and J is TRBJ1-1, with unresolved D. V was trimmed by 2 bases and J by 4 bases, leaving 5 bases between them. The germline CDR1 and CDR2 sequences are ENHRY and SYGVKD. CDR3 length: 12 residues. CDR3 nucleotides: TGTGCCATCAGTGAGGTTGTCACTGAAGCTTTCTTT. Its protein product is CAISEVVTEAFF.

V usage is TRBV19 and J usage is TRBJ1-2; D is unclear. This CDR3 has 11 amino acids. Germline V gives CDR1 LNHDA, CDR2 SQIVND (reference sequence). The ends were cut back, 8 bases at V and 7 bases at J, with 11 bases in the middle. CDR3 loop: CASRGGSGYTF. The CDR3 DNA follows: TGTGCCAGTCGGGGTGGTAGTGGCTACACCTTC.

This rearrangement joins TRBV7-2 to TRBJ2-1; 10 positions agree with TRBD2. Germline CDR1 and CDR2: SGHTA and FQGNSA. The CDR3 is 16 amino acids. Unmatched junction bases numbered 9, after V lost 10 bases and J lost 0 bases. This CDR3 is CATSTSGASSYNEQFF. In DNA form, the CDR3 reads TGTGCCACCTCCACTAGCGGGGCGAGCTCCTACAATGAGCAGTTCTTC.

This CDR3 is CASSEEGTGADTQYF. The CDR3 DNA follows: TGTGCCAGCAGTGAAGAGGGGACAGGGGCAGATACGCAGTATTTT. V usage is TRBV2 and J usage is TRBJ2-3; the match to TRBD1 covers 10 bases. V dropped 1 base and J dropped 4; count of bases not matched to a gene: 2. Germline V gene sequence: CDR1 SNHLY, CDR2 FYNNEI. This CDR3 is built from 15 residues.

The chain couples TRBV10-3 to TRBJ1-1; D remains ambiguous. This CDR3 comprises 14 residues. The V gene lost 3 bases and the J gene lost 5 bases, with 13 bases spanning the gap. CDR1 is ENHRY, CDR2 SYGVKD, per germline. This chain's CDR3 is CAISEEGKRTEAFF. The CDR3 DNA follows: TGTGCCATCAGTGAAGAAGGGAAGAGGACTGAAGCTTTCTTT.

The chain links TRBV5-4 to TRBJ1-1, with a tentative D call TRBD1 (5 bases). V shed 4 bases and J shed 0 bases, with 13 bases lying between them. Germline V gene lookup returns CDR1 SGHNT and CDR2 YYREEE (reference sequence). The CDR3 has 15 amino acids. CDR3 bases: TGTGCCAGCAGCGTCCAGGGTGCCATGAACACTGAAGCTTTCTTT. Protein product: CASSVQGAMNTEAFF.

The chain recombines TRBV10-3 with TRBJ1-1; 9 bases fit TRBD1. Germline V CDR1 and CDR2: ENHRY, SYGVKD. The CDR3 sequence is 15 residues long. With V trimmed by 4 bases and J by 0 bases, 3 bases remained unmatched. The CDR3: CAISGRDRVNTEAFF. The CDR3 nucleotides read TGTGCCATCAGTGGAAGGGACAGGGTGAACACTGAAGCTTTCTTT.

This rearrangement joins TRBV9 to TRBJ2-5, with D hard to call. Germline CDR1 reads SGDLS; CDR2 reads YYNGEE. CDR3 length: 14 amino acids. V lost 0 bases to trimming and J lost 4 bases, with 10 bases between them. As DNA, the CDR3 is TGTGCCAGCAGCGTAGACTCCAGACCAGAGACCCAGTACTTC. Amino acids: CASSVDSRPETQYF.

V gene TRBV18 combines with J gene TRBJ2-7, with D possibly matching TRBD1 (6 bases). From germline, CDR1 is KGHSH and CDR2 LQKENI. V dropped 1 base and J dropped 2 bases, with 15 bases sitting between them. The CDR3 loop spans 16 amino acids. The chain's CDR3 is CASSPLRQVNTYEQYF. In DNA form, the CDR3 reads TGTGCCAGCTCACCACTTAGACAGGTTAATACCTACGAGCAGTACTTC.

The rearrangement links TRBV9 to TRBJ2-6; D may be TRBD1 (6 bases). Germline V gene lookup returns CDR1 SGDLS and CDR2 YYNGEE. CDR3 size: 17 residues. The V gene lost 4 bases and the J gene lost 0 bases, with 14 bases spanning the gap. CDR3 sequence reads: CASSQGTLSSGANVLTF. The CDR3 coding sequence is TGTGCCAGCAGCCAGGGGACACTGAGCTCTGGGGCCAACGTCCTGACTTTC.

This sequence joins TRBV28 and TRBJ2-7; D is undetermined. The V gene lost 3 bases and the J gene lost 4 bases, with 7 bases spanning the gap. This CDR3 contains 12 residues. Per the germline V gene, CDR1 is MDHEN and CDR2 is SYDVKM. In DNA, the CDR3 is TGTGCCAGCAGTTTTTCAGCTTACGAGCAGTACTTC. Its protein product is CASSFSAYEQYF. The full variable domain, its missing parts supplied by reference TRBV28 and TRBJ2-7, is DVKVTQSSRYLVKRTGEKVFLECVQDMDHENMFWYRQDPGLGLRLIYFSYDVKMKEKGDIPEGYSVSREKKERFSLILESASTNQTSMYLCASSFSAYEQYFGPGTRLTVT.

This chain uses TRBV9 with TRBJ1-2; the D is unclear. V lost 2 bases to trimming and J lost 8 bases, with 19 bases between them. The CDR3 has 15 amino acids. CDR1 is SGDLS and CDR2 is YYNGEE in the germline V gene. CDR3 sequence: CASSVAALETWGYTF. As DNA, the CDR3 is TGTGCCAGCAGCGTGGCAGCCCTCGAGACTTGGGGCTACACCTTC.

CDR3 in amino acids: CASSPLAGVYNEQFF. The CDR3 DNA reads TGTGCCAGCAGCCCGCTAGCGGGAGTCTACAATGAGCAGTTCTTC. The chain employs TRBV7-3 and TRBJ2-1; TRBD2 aligns across 10 bases. CDR3 length: 15 amino acids. Germline values: CDR1 SGHTA, CDR2 FQGTGA. Unmatched junction bases numbered 4, after V lost 5 bases and J lost 3 bases.

V and J are TRBV25-1 and TRBJ2-4; 7 bases map to TRBD1. This CDR3 has 15 residues. Per germline, CDR1 MGHDK and CDR2 SYGVNS. V lost 8 bases and J lost 0; bases outside the gene matches: 7. CDR3 coding DNA: TGTGCCAGCCTTCAGGGGGTGCTAGCCAAAAACATTCAGTACTTC. Amino acids: CASLQGVLAKNIQYF.

The chain uses TRBV29-1 and TRBJ1-2; 8 bases match TRBD1. J gave up 6 bases and V 7 bases, and 13 bases lay outside the gene matches. CDR3 length: 14 residues. Germline CDR1 reads SQVTM; CDR2 reads ANQGSEA. The DNA for the CDR3 is TGCAGCGGGAGTCCGGGACAGGAGGTCGATGGCTACACCTTC. This gives the protein CSGSPGQEVDGYTF.

The V and J genes are TRBV27 and TRBJ1-1; D gene uncertain. The CDR3 covers 14 residues. CDR1 is MNHEY and CDR2 is SMNVEV in the germline V gene (reference sequence). Trimming pared 6 bases from V and 3 bases from J, leaving 14 bases between. This CDR3 reads CASSKDSFDTEAFF. The CDR3 coding sequence is TGTGCCAGCAGCAAAGACTCCTTCGACACTGAAGCTTTCTTT.

This chain uses TRBV18 with TRBJ1-6, with D tentatively TRBD1 (5 bases). The CDR3 contains 14 residues. Trimming stripped 3 bases from V and 5 bases from J, with 8 bases between. Germline CDR1 is KGHSH and CDR2 is LQKENI. CDR3: CASSPGTDNSPLHF. The CDR3 bases are TGTGCCAGCTCACCGGGGACGGATAATTCACCCCTCCACTTT.

In this sample, this clone turned up once. This rearrangement joins TRBV9 to TRBJ2-3, with 9 nucleotides matching TRBD2. Germline loops: CDR1 SGDLS, CDR2 YYNGEE. The CDR3 covers 17 residues. V dropped 0 bases and J dropped 0; count of bases not matched to a gene: 5. In DNA, the CDR3 is TGTGCCAGCAGCGTAGACCCTAGCGGGGCGAGCACAGATACGCAGTATTTT. Encoded protein: CASSVDPSGASTDTQYF. Full variable domain (rest looked up from reference TRBV9 and TRBJ2-3): DSGVTQTPKHLITATGQRVTLRCSPRSGDLSVYWYQQSLDQGLQFLIQYYNGEERAKGNILERFSAQQFPDLHSELNLSSLELGDSALYFCASSVDPSGASTDTQYFGPGTRLTVL.

The V and J genes are TRBV19 and TRBJ2-5; D is unclear. The CDR3 extends over 13 amino acids. Germline-derived CDR1 and CDR2 are LNHDA and SQIVND (reference sequence). With 7 bases removed from V and 4 bases from J, the gap between germline ends came to 13 bases. The CDR3 spells CASTRSYGETQYF. CDR3 DNA: TGTGCCAGTACAAGGAGTTACGGAGAGACCCAGTACTTC. The full variable domain, completed using reference TRBV19 and TRBJ2-5, is DGGITQSPKYLFRKEGQNVTLSCEQNLNHDAMYWYRQDPGQGLRLIYYSQIVNDFQKGDIAEGYSVSREKKESFPLTVTSAQKNPTAFYLCASTRSYGETQYFGPGTRLLVL.

This clone came up a few times. The V call is TRBV19, the J call TRBJ1-1; D gene ambiguous. The CDR3 extends over 13 amino acids. Germline V gene lookup returns CDR1 LNHDA and CDR2 SQIVND (reference sequence). V dropped 7 bases and J dropped 3 bases, with 12 bases sitting between them. The CDR3 loop reads CASKIDEDTEAFF. The DNA of the CDR3 is TGTGCCAGTAAGATAGATGAGGACACTGAAGCTTTCTTT.

The chain links TRBV11-2 to TRBJ2-7; TRBD1 is a possible D gene (6 bases). The CDR3 spans 17 residues. Deletions cut 2 bases from V and 3 bases from J, with 20 bases between. CDR1 and CDR2 from the germline V gene are SGHAT and FQNNGV. The CDR3 DNA follows: TGTGCCAGCAGCTTACCCGCGCACAGGGTCCCCCTCTACGAGCAGTACTTC. Translating gives CASSLPAHRVPLYEQYF.

The chain is built from TRBV6-1 and TRBJ1-1; the D is unclear. V dropped 11 bases and J dropped 2 bases, with 15 bases sitting between them. Germline-derived CDR1 and CDR2 are MNHNS and SASEGT. The CDR3 spans 13 residues. The chain's CDR3 is CAGTRTPNTEAFF. CDR3 nucleotide sequence: TGTGCCGGAACTCGCACACCTAACACTGAAGCTTTCTTT.

This clone has only a few counts. This chain joins TRBV21-1 and TRBJ1-1. TRBV21-1 is a known pseudogene. There are 15 residues in the CDR3. CDR3 in amino acids: CASSIPGGVRSEAFF. The CDR3, as DNA: TGTGCCAGCAGCATTCCAGGGGGGGTTCGTTCTGAAGCTTTCTTT.

V and J are TRBV5-6 and TRBJ1-4; 10 bases line up with TRBD1. Germline CDR1 and CDR2: SGHDT and YYEEEE. V lost 5 bases, J lost 6 bases, and 10 bases stayed unmatched. The CDR3 contains 16 residues. The DNA for the CDR3 is TGTGCCAGCAGTACACTTCGGACAGGGGGGGATGAAAAACTGTTTTTT. Protein sequence: CASSTLRTGGDEKLFF. The variable domain in full, completed from reference TRBV5-6 and TRBJ1-4, reads DAGVTQSPTHLIKTRGQQVTLRCSPKSGHDTVSWYQQALGQGPQFIFQYYEEEERQRGNFPDRFSGHQFPNYSSELNVNALLLGDSALYLCASSTLRTGGDEKLFFGSGTQLSVL.

The chain has TRBV20-1 and TRBJ2-1; TRBD1 is a possible D gene (6 bases). The ends were cut back, 3 bases at V and 10 bases at J, with 10 bases in the middle. This CDR3 spans 11 amino acids. Germline V gene sequence: CDR1 DFQATT, CDR2 SNEGSKA (reference sequence). CDR3 sequence: CSASLDREQFF. The CDR3 nucleotides are TGCAGTGCTAGTCTAGACAGGGAGCAGTTCTTC.

The gene calls are TRBV7-2 and TRBJ2-7, with TRBD1 as a possible D gene (6 bases). Looked up from germline, CDR1 is SGHTA and CDR2 is FQGNSA. CDR3 length: 14 residues. V was shortened by 5 bases and J by 6 bases, with 17 bases between the two germline ends. DNA for the CDR3: TGTGCCAGCAGCGCAAGCCTACAGGGCGCCGAGCAGTACTTC. As protein: CASSASLQGAEQYF.

The chain couples TRBV19 to TRBJ1-2; D possibly corresponds to TRBD1 (5 bases). Trimming removed 5 bases from V and 10 bases from J, with 14 bases in between. Germline V CDR1 and CDR2: LNHDA, SQIVND (reference sequence). CDR3 length: 12 residues. The chain's CDR3 is CASSYRPPDYTF. The CDR3 DNA reads TGTGCCAGTAGTTACAGGCCCCCTGACTACACCTTC. Filled out from reference TRBV19 and TRBJ1-2, the complete variable domain reads DGGITQSPKYLFRKEGQNVTLSCEQNLNHDAMYWYRQDPGQGLRLIYYSQIVNDFQKGDIAEGYSVSREKKESFPLTVTSAQKNPTAFYLCASSYRPPDYTFGSGTRLTVV.

In its sample, this clone was seen once. The chain couples TRBV6-5 to TRBJ2-7; D gene uncertain. Trimming took 10 bases from V and 6 from J, leaving 10 bases between them. The CDR3 extends over 10 amino acids. Per germline, CDR1 MNHEY and CDR2 SVGAGI. The CDR3 loop is CATRFGEQYF. Here the CDR3 DNA reads TGTGCCACCCGTTTCGGCGAGCAGTACTTC.

The V call is TRBV30, the J call TRBJ2-2, with 9 bases that match TRBD1. Trimming at V came to 5 bases and at J to 6 bases, leaving 7 bases not matched to a gene. CDR3 length equals 14 residues. The germline V gene encodes CDR1 GTSNPN and CDR2 SVGIG (reference sequence). In DNA form, the CDR3 reads TGTGCCTGGGTCGTAACAGGGGGCCCCGGGGAGCTGTTTTTT. Translated, it gives CAWVVTGGPGELFF.